This T cell receptor (beta chain) was recovered during a study of ipilimumab plus nivolumab after autologous stem cell transplantation. Clones were read by immunoSEQ multiplex PCR, and TCRdb kept only the in-frame ones, dropping some. The table has just over 40,000 clones, almost 95% seen once; the top ten hold approximately 1%. Patients got 3 mg/kg IV nivolumab weeks 1, 4, 7, 10, then biweekly through week 26. V was shortened by 6 bases and J by 8 bases, with 13 bases between the two germline ends. Germline values: CDR1 MNHEY, CDR2 SMNVEV (reference sequence). The length of the CDR3 is 13 residues. Sequences were derived from PBMCs, sampled in a trial of ipilimumab plus nivolumab as post-transplant consolidation. The genes are TRBV27 and TRBJ2-2; D remains ambiguous. The source is a male donor with multiple myeloma. This CDR3 reads CASSNGPAGELFF. CDR3 nucleotides: TGTGCCAGCAGCAATGGTCCTGCAGGGGAGCTGTTTTTT.